This TCR beta chain appears in the sequencing data of a study of vaccination effects on CD4 cells after COVID-19. Study observations and caveats: Whether induced by infection or by vaccine, clones showed marked clonal contraction late after vaccination.

Profiling relied on immunoSEQ multiplex PCR, and the TCRdb table lists in-frame clones only, not all of them. The data hold roughly 55,000 clones, with approximately 78% observed a single time. About this clone itself: Its antigen is unknown.

Trimming removed 5 bases from V and 3 bases from J; junction bases left unmatched: 4. The CDR3 runs to 14 residues. In germline, CDR1 is SGHAT, CDR2 FQNNGV. Using viral peptide pools, the ViraFEST assay grew out antigen-specific CD4+ T cells prior to sequencing. Once cultured for 10 to 11 days, the cells underwent separation to obtain CD4+ T cells. It was two doses of either the BNT162b2 or mRNA-1273 vaccine that participants received. None of these healthy vaccinees had been infected with SARS-CoV-2 before vaccination. The authors replaced half the medium with IL-2 medium on days 3 and 7. V usage is TRBV11-2 and J usage is TRBJ2-5; 9 positions match TRBD2. The sample in question was CD4+ T cells from PBMCs cultured with HCoV-OC43 spike peptides, obtained after COVID-19 vaccination. Specified subset: HCoV-OC43 spike overlapping peptide pool stimulation. This sequence was found in a human donor who received a COVID-19 vaccine. CDR3: CASSQAGGEETQYF. CDR3 in DNA: TGTGCCAGCAGCCAGGCGGGGGGGGAAGAGACCCAGTACTTC.